A selection of T cell receptor beta chains follows, all from one sample in a study of cytomegalovirus exposure and HLA in healthy donors. Some clones are missing from TCRdb's copy, which holds only in-frame ones; the method was immunoSEQ multiplex PCR. The table shows roughly 120,000 clones, with 55% to 65% occurring only once. The sequencing input was PBMCs. All receptors come from a woman in her 30s in good health and CMV-seronegative. CDR3s include the opening cysteine and the closing phenylalanine or tryptophan. Fields, in order: V gene, D gene, clone size, J gene, CDR3 DNA, CDR3 protein. D genes are given only for firm matches. The size field is filled for only some rows; it gives once, few, many or a size class.

>TRBV28|NA|NA|TRBJ2-2
TGTGCCAGCAGTCCCCCTGAGGCCGGGGAGCTGTTTTTT
CASSPPEAGELFF
>TRBV6-1|NA|NA|TRBJ1-4
TGTGCCAGCAGTGACAGGGGATTCCTGGCTAATGAAAAACTGTTTTTT
CASSDRGFLANEKLFF
>TRBV5-1|NA|NA|TRBJ2-7
TGCGCCAGCAGACCAGGGGACATAATAGGCTACGAGCAGTACTTC
CASRPGDIIGYEQYF
>TRBV15|NA|NA|TRBJ2-7
TGTGCCACCAGCAGAGATAGGAGGTACGAGCAGTACTTC
CATSRDRRYEQYF
>TRBV4-3|TRBD2|NA|TRBJ2-2
TGCGCCAGCAGCCAAGAAGCGGGGACGAACACCGGGGAGCTGTTTTTT
CASSQEAGTNTGELFF
>TRBV18|NA|NA|TRBJ2-5
TGTGCCAGCTCCCGGGGGCGGGAGAAACAAGAGACCCAGTACTTC
CASSRGREKQETQYF
>TRBV4-1|NA|NA|TRBJ2-7
TGCGCCAGCAGCCAAGGATCCGGGAGCTCGTTCTACGAGCAGTACTTC
CASSQGSGSSFYEQYF
>TRBV6-1|NA|NA|TRBJ1-1
TGTGCCAGCAGTGATTACACGAGGGTGGAAGCTTTCTTT
CASSDYTRVEAFF
>TRBV19|TRBD2|NA|TRBJ2-7
TGTGCCAGTAGTATTGTCGGACTAGCGGTCGAGCAGTACTTC
CASSIVGLAVEQYF
>TRBV6-5|TRBD2|NA|TRBJ2-7
TGTGCCAGCAGTCGAGCGGGGCAGGGCTACGAGCAGTACTTC
CASSRAGQGYEQYF
>TRBV9|NA|NA|TRBJ2-3
TGTGCCAGCAGCGTTGAACATCCAGATACGCAGTATTTT
CASSVEHPDTQYF
>TRBV7-2|TRBD2|NA|TRBJ2-1
TGTGCCAGCAGGCAAAGGAGACTAGCGGGAGAGGAGCAGTTCTTC
CASRQRRLAGEEQFF
>TRBV28|NA|NA|TRBJ2-6
TGTGCCAGCAGTTTTGAGGGCTCTGGGGCCAACGTCCTGACTTTC
CASSFEGSGANVLTF
>TRBV19|NA|NA|TRBJ1-2
TGTGCCAGTAGTATCGGAGGGCAGGACTATGGCTACACCTTC
CASSIGGQDYGYTF
>TRBV15|NA|once|TRBJ2-7
TGTGCCACCAGCAGAGATCAGGGGGGATCCTACGAGCAGTACTTC
CATSRDQGGSYEQYF
>TRBV7-3|NA|few|TRBJ1-3
TGTGCCAGCAGCTTAGCCAGGGCAGCTGGAAACACCATATATTTT
CASSLARAAGNTIYF
>TRBV28|NA|few|TRBJ2-1
TGTGCCAGCAGTTCCCCTATAAGCGAGCAGTTCTTC
CASSSPISEQFF
>TRBV30|NA|NA|TRBJ1-1
TGTGCCTGGAAGGGCATGGCAGGGCCGAACACTGAAGCTTTCTTT
CAWKGMAGPNTEAFF
>TRBV5-4|TRBD2|NA|TRBJ2-3
TGTGCCAGCAGCTTAACTAGCGGGAGGTTTGCAGATACGCAGTATTTT
CASSLTSGRFADTQYF
>TRBV27|NA|few|TRBJ2-5
TGTGCCAGCAGTTTATCGAGCGATCAAGAGACCCAGTACTTC
CASSLSSDQETQYF
>TRBV5-1|NA|NA|TRBJ2-7
TGCGCCAGCAGACCCGGGACTGACCTCTCCTACGAGCAGTACTTC
CASRPGTDLSYEQYF
>TRBV27|NA|NA|TRBJ1-6
TGTGCCAGCAGTTTTAAGGTCCGGGGTCGGGCTAATTCACCCCTCCACTTT
CASSFKVRGRANSPLHF
>TRBV6-1|TRBD1|NA|TRBJ2-5
TGTGCCAGCAGTGGACAGGGTGGGGAGACCCAGTACTTC
CASSGQGGETQYF
>TRBV9|NA|NA|TRBJ2-3
TGTGCCAGCAGCTCACTGATGGGGGGAGATACGCAGTATTTT
CASSSLMGGDTQYF
>TRBV27|NA|NA|TRBJ1-5
TGTGCCAGCAGTCAAGGGGACTCTAATCAGCCCCAGCATTTT
CASSQGDSNQPQHF
>TRBV5-6|NA|NA|TRBJ2-7
TGTGCCAGCAGCCTTTTTACAGCCAAGGAGCAGTACTTC
CASSLFTAKEQYF
>TRBV19|TRBD1|NA|TRBJ1-2
TGTGCCAGTAGTATTTCAGGGACAGGGAACTATGGCTACACCTTC
CASSISGTGNYGYTF
>TRBV2|NA|NA|TRBJ1-2
TGTGCCAGCAGGGTAGACAGGACCTATGGCTACACCTTC
CASRVDRTYGYTF
>TRBV5-1|TRBD1|few|TRBJ2-7
TGCGCCAGCAGCTTGGGAGACAGGGCCTACGAGCAGTACTTC
CASSLGDRAYEQYF
>TRBV11-2|NA|NA|TRBJ1-5
TGTGCCAGCAGCTTAGATATGGGAGGGAATCAGCCCCAGCATTTT
CASSLDMGGNQPQHF